The next 19 T cell receptor beta chains were all read from a single sample in a study of identical twins. TCRdb reprocessed the 5' RACE reads with MiXCR, giving one entry per CDR3 protein. The repertoire holds 350,000 to 450,000 distinct CDR3 sequences, with approximately 18% as singletons. The sample taken for sequencing was naive T cells sorted from blood. All receptors come from a man aged 50 to 59 in good health.

The rearrangement joins TRBV15 to TRBJ1-4; no reliable D call. Germline lookup yields CDR1 LNHNV and CDR2 YYDKDF (reference sequence). The CDR3 has 13 residues. The V end was cut by 0 bases, the J end by 7 bases, with 6 bases between. The CDR3, as DNA: TGTGCCACCAGCAGAGATATCGGTGAAAAACTGTTTTTT. As protein: CATSRDIGEKLFF.

This clonotype was seen repeatedly, ten times or more. The V gene is TRBV20-1, the J gene TRBJ2-7; D gene unclear. V was cut by 0 bases and J by 1 base, with 7 bases left in between. Germline V CDR1 and CDR2: DFQATT, SNEGSKA (reference sequence). The CDR3 totals 13 residues. The CDR3, as DNA: TGCAGTGCTAGAGATAGGGTTTCCTACGAGCAGTACTTC. Translating gives CSARDRVSYEQYF.

This rearrangement joins TRBV5-1 to TRBJ2-5, with D possibly matching TRBD2 (5 bases). Trimming shortened V by 1 base and J by 2 bases, and 12 bases separated the two germline ends. This CDR3 comprises 15 residues. The germline V gene has CDR1 SGHRS and CDR2 YFSETQ. The CDR3 protein is CASSLLTGSQETQYF. The DNA of the CDR3 is TGCGCCAGCAGCTTGTTGACGGGGAGTCAAGAGACCCAGTACTTC.

The rearrangement uses TRBV7-2 and TRBJ2-1, with D possibly matching TRBD1 (5 bases). The length of the CDR3 is 13 residues. The germline gives CDR1 SGHTA, CDR2 FQGNSA. Trimming left V 2 bases short and J 7 bases short, with 9 bases between. CDR3 DNA sequence: TGTGCCAGCAGCTTAAGACAGACAAATGAGCAGTTCTTC. This gives the protein CASSLRQTNEQFF. Full variable domain (missing parts from reference TRBV7-2 and TRBJ2-1): GAGVSQSPSNKVTEKGKDVELRCDPISGHTALYWYRQSLGQGLEFLIYFQGNSAPDKSGLPSDRFSAERTGGSVSTLTIQRTQQEDSAVYLCASSLRQTNEQFFGPGTRLTVL.

This clonotype was recorded at least ten times. The V gene is TRBV12-3 or TRBV12-4, the J gene TRBJ1-1; a weak D match, TRBD1 (5 bases). The germline V and J ends were trimmed by 5 bases and 6 bases, with 10 bases remaining between them. This CDR3 is built from 12 residues. The CDR3 coding sequence is TGTGCCAGCAGTGTGACAGTTTCTGAAGCTTTCTTT. It specifies CASSVTVSEAFF.

A word on this clonotype: A much larger clone lies a single base off, so this may be a read error. The V call is TRBV7-2, the J call TRBJ2-1; 7 bases line up with TRBD1. The CDR3 totals 15 residues. Germline values: CDR1 SGHTA, CDR2 FQGNSA. The DNA for the CDR3 is TGTGCCGGCAGCCTTGGGGACAGACTCTACAATGAGCAGTTCTTC. This encodes CAGSLGDRLYNEQFF.

This clonotype has at least ten counts. The J gene is TRBJ1-6, the V gene TRBV12-3 or TRBV12-4, with 8 bases fitting TRBD1. CDR3 length: 18 residues. V lost 4 bases and J lost 7; bases outside the gene matches: 15. The CDR3: CASSSVSTGQGSNSPLHF. The CDR3 bases are TGTGCCAGCAGTTCCGTCAGTACTGGACAGGGAAGCAATTCACCCCTCCACTTT.

This rearrangement joins TRBV6-1 to TRBJ2-3; possible D gene TRBD1, 6 bases. The CDR3 spans 18 residues. From germline, CDR1 is MNHNS and CDR2 SASEGT. The V gene lost 5 bases and the J gene lost 11 bases, with 32 bases spanning the gap. The CDR3 DNA is TGTGCCAGCAGTCAAACGATTCCGGACAGAGTTAATCAGTTGGGGCAGTATTTT. Translation: CASSQTIPDRVNQLGQYF.

This clonotype was detected a few times. The V call is TRBV5-1, the J call TRBJ2-7; 8 bases map to TRBD1. The CDR3 extends over 15 amino acids. Germline V gene sequence: CDR1 SGHRS, CDR2 YFSETQ. After removal of 0 bases from V and 6 bases from J, the junction contained 8 bases not matched to a gene. CDR3 in DNA: TGCGCCAGCAGCTTGGCCGGACAGGGAGGTGCCGAGCAGTACTTC. Translation: CASSLAGQGGAEQYF. Looking up the rest from reference TRBV5-1 and TRBJ2-7 gives the full variable domain: KAGVTQTPRYLIKTRGQQVTLSCSPISGHRSVSWYQQTPGQGLQFLFEYFSETQRNKGNFPGRFSGRQFSNSRSEMNVSTLELGDSALYLCASSLAGQGGAEQYFGPGTRLTVT.

There are many counts of this clonotype. This chain joins TRBV7-8 and TRBJ2-5; maybe TRBD1 (6 bases). The CDR3 has 16 amino acids. Germline V gene data show CDR1 as SGHVS and CDR2 as FQNEAQ. V lost 3 bases, J lost 4 bases, and 18 bases lay in between. The CDR3 spells CASSFGQSVMSETQYF. The CDR3 DNA sequence: TGTGCCAGCAGCTTTGGACAGTCCGTGATGTCAGAGACCCAGTACTTC.

This clonotype was picked up a small number of times. This sequence joins TRBV6-2 or TRBV6-3 and TRBJ2-7; TRBD2 aligns across 12 bases. The CDR3 has 18 amino acids. Germline CDR1 and CDR2: MNHEY and SVGEGT. J gave up 1 base and V 2 bases, and 9 bases lay outside the gene matches. The CDR3 DNA is TGTGCCAGCAGTTACCTACTACTGACTAGCGGGAGTTCCTACGAGCAGTACTTC. Amino acids: CASSYLLLTSGSSYEQYF.

The V and J genes are TRBV30 and TRBJ1-6, with D perhaps TRBD1 (5 bases). V lost 2 bases and J lost 7, with 12 bases in between. Germline lookup yields CDR1 GTSNPN and CDR2 SVGIG (reference sequence). The CDR3 is made up of 14 amino acids. The CDR3 reads CAWSSGTLNSPLHF. The CDR3, as DNA: TGTGCCTGGAGTTCGGGGACTTTGAATTCACCCCTCCACTTT.

In its sample, this clonotype was seen a few times. V and J are TRBV28 and TRBJ2-1, with D perhaps matching TRBD2 (6 bases). The CDR3 extends over 15 amino acids. The V end was cut by 7 bases, the J end by 4 bases, with 17 bases between. CDR1 MDHEN and CDR2 SYDVKM come from the germline V gene. This CDR3 is CASTRRSGYYNEQFF. The CDR3 DNA follows: TGTGCCAGCACCCGGCGGAGCGGGTATTACAATGAGCAGTTCTTC.

This clonotype has at least ten counts. J is TRBJ1-2 and V is TRBV27, with D possibly matching TRBD1 (6 bases). Germline CDR1 reads MNHEY; CDR2 reads SMNVEV (reference sequence). The CDR3 is 15 amino acids. With 5 bases removed from V and 0 bases from J, the gap between germline ends came to 13 bases. CDR3 region: CASSRDRLANYGYTF. The DNA for the CDR3 is TGTGCCAGCAGTCGCGACAGGCTCGCTAACTATGGCTACACCTTC.

This clonotype was detected many times. The chain joins TRBV11-2 to TRBJ2-5; 12 bases are a match to TRBD2. J lost 2 bases, V lost 4 bases, and 2 bases had no gene match. Germline V gene sequence: CDR1 SGHAT, CDR2 FQNNGV. The CDR3 runs 15 residues. The CDR3 coding sequence is TGTGCCAGCAGCTCCGGACTAGCGGGACAAGAGACCCAGTACTTC. Its translation: CASSSGLAGQETQYF. Drawing the rest from reference TRBV11-2 and TRBJ2-5, the complete variable domain is EAGVAQSPRYKIIEKRQSVAFWCNPISGHATLYWYQQILGQGPKLLIQFQNNGVVDDSQLPKDRFSAERLKGVDSTLKIQPAKLEDSAVYLCASSSGLAGQETQYFGPGTRLLVL.

This clonotype was observed at least ten times. The V call is TRBV12-3 or TRBV12-4, the J call TRBJ2-1; 9 positions agree with TRBD1. This CDR3 has 15 amino acids. V shed 6 bases, J shed 7 bases, and the junction held 10 bases outside the gene matches. Here the CDR3 reads CASRTGTGTWNEQFF. DNA of the CDR3: TGTGCCAGCAGAACCGGGACAGGGACGTGGAATGAGCAGTTCTTC.

V and J are TRBV6-1 and TRBJ2-1, with D hard to call. Germline CDR1 reads MNHNS; CDR2 reads SASEGT. Trimming took 6 bases from V and 5 from J, leaving 11 bases between them. The CDR3 is 13 amino acids. The CDR3 bases are TGTGCCAGCAGGCTGGACGGTAACAATGAGCAGTTCTTC. This encodes CASRLDGNNEQFF.

This clonotype occurred a few times. The rearrangement links TRBV6-5 to TRBJ2-7; 9 bases line up with TRBD1. V lost 2 bases and J lost 7; bases outside the gene matches: 9. Germline CDR1 is MNHEY and CDR2 is SVGAGI. The CDR3 totals 15 residues. The CDR3 protein is CASSYPGTGNLEQYF. The CDR3, as DNA: TGTGCCAGCAGTTACCCCGGGACAGGGAATTTGGAGCAGTACTTC.

This clonotype turned up a few times. This chain links TRBV4-3 with TRBJ2-7; 11 bases are shared with TRBD2. The CDR3 has 15 amino acids. The junction had 5 bases not matched to a gene; V was cut back by 0 bases and J by 7 bases. Germline V CDR1 and CDR2: LGHNA, YSLEER. The CDR3 here is CASSQELAGAKEQYF. The DNA of the CDR3 is TGCGCCAGCAGCCAAGAACTAGCGGGAGCTAAGGAGCAGTACTTC.